This is a list of T cell receptor beta chains from one sample in a study of cytomegalovirus exposure and HLA in healthy donors. TCRdb's copy holds only in-frame clones and misses some; the assay was immunoSEQ multiplex PCR. The sample consists of more than 95,000 clones, roughly 80% of them appearing once. Sequenced material: PBMCs. The source is a man over 45 in good health and CMV-seropositive. The CDR3 runs from the conserved cysteine through the conserved F or W. The order of the fields is CDR3 protein, V gene, J gene, CDR3 length.

CAISSRLGQGGTEAFF	TRBV10-3	TRBJ1-1	16
CASSSTQGNTEAFF	TRBV7-6	TRBJ1-1	14
CASSLPGHLSPYF	TRBV7-2	TRBJ2-5	13
CASSPRQGYSSYEQYF	TRBV9	TRBJ2-7	16
CASSLELGVNTIYF	TRBV5-1	TRBJ1-3	14
CAITRGLEREAGELFF	TRBV10-3	TRBJ2-2	16
CASTTEGGGNQPQHF	TRBV28	TRBJ1-5	15
CASRLDSYTEAFF	TRBV7-9	TRBJ1-1	13
CASSQEANIQYF	TRBV14	TRBJ2-4	12
CASSPKQGWTYEQYF	TRBV18	TRBJ2-7	15
CATSTVSPEKLFF	TRBV15	TRBJ1-4	13
CASSLRRSSTDTQYF	TRBV9	TRBJ2-3	15
CASSTTSGTEAFF	TRBV5-4	TRBJ1-1	13
CASSLSSPTGTTFF	TRBV28	TRBJ1-1	14
CASLAGGKETQYF	TRBV28	TRBJ2-5	13
CASSEFGERDGEQYF	TRBV2	TRBJ2-7	15
CASSLGGKSSYEQYF	TRBV5-4	TRBJ2-7	15
CASSPSAAGSSFTDTQYF	TRBV4-1	TRBJ2-3	18
CASSLAGLYTEAFF	TRBV28	TRBJ1-1	14
CASTSGLLSQPQHF	TRBV2	TRBJ1-5	14
CASSAGTGGVRELFF	TRBV9	TRBJ1-4	15
CASGRLASGRANYNEQFF	TRBV9	TRBJ2-1	18
CASSQGGQAGSGANVLTF	TRBV4-2	TRBJ2-6	18
CASALDRVYGYTF	TRBV6-1	TRBJ1-2	13
CASSFGQGTQGNTIYF	TRBV5-1	TRBJ1-3	16
CASSLGAAKNIQYF	TRBV5-5	TRBJ2-4	14
CASSLARGTNEQYF	TRBV6-5	NA	14
CAISAGQFGNNYGYTF	TRBV10-3	TRBJ1-2	16
CASRETGMNTEAFF	TRBV7-9	TRBJ1-1	14
CASGLGVFNEKLFF	TRBV6-6	TRBJ1-4	14
CASSLAENRDPEQFF	TRBV5-1	TRBJ2-1	15
CASSQTAPRDFVYEQYF	TRBV4-1	TRBJ2-7	17
CASSLRGQGNTEAFF	TRBV7-9	TRBJ1-1	15
CASSLNPRGSTNEKLFF	TRBV5-1	TRBJ1-4	17
CASSNRGQVIVQYF	TRBV6-5	TRBJ2-7	14
CASSQGTLITDTQYF	TRBV4-2	TRBJ2-3	15
CASSFTGSPMNTEAFF	TRBV28	TRBJ1-1	16
CASSEPPGRDRIEAFF	TRBV6-1	TRBJ1-1	16